These 11 T cell receptor beta chains originate from one sample sequenced in a study of shared clonotypes between healthy human individuals. Repertoires were generated with immunoSEQ multiplex PCR, while TCRdb's copy carries only in-frame clones and drops some. The sample has 450,000 to 500,000 clones; around 78% are singletons. Sequencing was done on a sample of PBMCs. The receptors here all came from a woman between 35 and 50 years old in good health. Some clones in this sample may be carry-over from other donors' samples.

The chain joins TRBV5-1 to TRBJ1-1, with D perhaps matching TRBD1 (5 bases). This CDR3 region has 13 residues. V lost 7 bases and J 0 bases, leaving 10 bases between the germline ends. Germline V gene sequence: CDR1 SGHRS, CDR2 YFSETQ. The chain's CDR3 is CASGWGMNTEAFF. CDR3 coding DNA: TGCGCCAGCGGGTGGGGCATGAACACTGAAGCTTTCTTT.

The genes are TRBV7-9 and TRBJ2-1, with D perhaps matching TRBD2 (6 bases). Between the trimmed V and J ends, which lost 1 base and 4 bases, there was a span of 8 bases. The germline V gene encodes CDR1 SEHNR and CDR2 FQNEAQ (reference sequence). This CDR3 comprises 14 residues. In DNA, the CDR3 is TGTGCCAGCAGCTTAGGGGGACTTTACAATGAGCAGTTCTTC. Translated: CASSLGGLYNEQFF.

V gene TRBV28 combines with J gene TRBJ1-4; D unresolved. The ends were cut back, 3 bases at V and 1 base at J, with 6 bases in the middle. Germline assignment: CDR1 MDHEN and CDR2 SYDVKM. The CDR3 runs 14 residues. This chain's CDR3 is CASSFQITNEKLFF. In DNA form, the CDR3 reads TGTGCCAGCAGTTTCCAGATAACTAATGAAAAACTGTTTTTT.

CDR3 coding DNA: TGCAGCGTTGAGGGTCAGGGGGGCACAGATACGCAGTATTTT. As protein: CSVEGQGGTDTQYF. The genes are TRBV29-1 and TRBJ2-3, with TRBD1 identical over 7 bases. The CDR3 contains 14 residues. Germline-derived CDR1 and CDR2 are SQVTM and ANQGSEA. Germline trimming cut 3 bases from V and 1 base from J; bases unmatched to any gene: 4.

The chain is built from TRBV19 and TRBJ1-1; D remains ambiguous. The V gene's germline CDR1 is LNHDA and CDR2 SQIVND (reference sequence). The CDR3 totals 13 residues. Trimming removed 6 bases at V and 1 base at J, with 9 bases between. Here the CDR3 DNA reads TGTGCCAGTAGGTTACGGGGGAACACTGAAGCTTTCTTT. It encodes CASRLRGNTEAFF.

V usage is TRBV28 and J usage is TRBJ2-1; D call uncertain. Germline CDR1 and CDR2: MDHEN and SYDVKM. The CDR3 totals 15 residues. V was cut by 4 bases and J by 5 bases, with 15 bases left in between. The CDR3 is CASSSLLGPDNEQFF. The CDR3 DNA reads TGTGCCAGCAGTTCCCTCCTCGGACCAGACAATGAGCAGTTCTTC.

This chain uses TRBV6-6 with TRBJ1-5; perhaps TRBD1 as D (6 bases). V shed 2 bases and J shed 5 bases, with 7 bases lying between them. Germline CDR1 MNHNY, CDR2 SVGAGI (reference sequence). The CDR3 consists of 13 residues. The CDR3 coding sequence is TGTGCCAGCAGTTACCAGGGGCATCAGCCCCAGCATTTT. Translation: CASSYQGHQPQHF.

In this sample, this clone turned up a few times. Given a much more abundant clone one base away, this may be a read error. V and J are TRBV29-1 and TRBJ1-1; D may be TRBD1 (5 bases). V was trimmed by 5 bases and J by 1 base, leaving 11 bases between them. The CDR3 contains 13 residues. The germline V gene has CDR1 SQVTM and CDR2 ANQGSEA. CDR3 bases: TGCAGCGTTAGCAGGGACTGGAACACTGAAGCTTTCTTT. As protein: CSVSRDWNTEAFF.

About this clone itself: A far bigger clonotype differs at one base, so this is likely a read error. The chain couples TRBV30 to TRBJ1-2; TRBD1 matches at 9 bases. Germline assignment: CDR1 GTSNPN and CDR2 SVGIG (reference sequence). The CDR3 contains 15 residues. CDR3 in amino acids: CAWSGLGQGSYGYIF. The CDR3 DNA reads TGTGCCTGGAGCGGCTTGGGACAGGGTTCCTATGGCTACATCTTC.

The J gene is TRBJ2-5, the V gene TRBV5-8, with D unresolved. This CDR3 is 13 amino acids long. The V end was cut by 2 bases, the J end by 7 bases, with 12 bases between. Germline assignment: CDR1 SGHTS and CDR2 YDEGEE. The CDR3 region has the DNA TGTGCCAGCAGCTTAGCGTCCGCCGGGACCCAGTACTTC. Protein: CASSLASAGTQYF.

V gene TRBV7-9 combines with J gene TRBJ2-7; D is unresolved. V lost 4 bases and J 3 bases, leaving 16 bases between the germline ends. Germline V lookup: CDR1 SEHNR, CDR2 FQNEAQ (reference sequence). CDR3 length equals 15 residues. The CDR3 loop reads CASSSPGRPFYEQYF. In nucleotides, the CDR3 is TGTGCCAGCAGCTCCCCCGGGCGACCCTTCTACGAGCAGTACTTC.